One sample yielded the 18 T cell receptor beta chains listed below, sequenced in a study of low-dose radiotherapy and immunotherapy resistance in tumors. Priming of first-strand cDNA relied on TRAV- and TRBV-specific primers (covering alpha and beta chains). The authors amplified TCRs for around 20 PCR cycles with a constant-region primer and a V-primer adapter. One entry per CDR3 protein results from TCRdb running MiXCR on the reads. In the table there are roughly 100,000 distinct CDR3 sequences, around a fifth of which are singletons. Time point here: after trial treatment. The treatment was: LDRT plus nivolumab, ipilimumab, low-dose cyclophosphamide and aspirin (RACIN trial). Specimen: PBMCs, collected after low-dose radiotherapy plus immunotherapy. The receptors shown here come from a female donor with ovarian cancer.

A note on this clonotype: A read error likely explains this, since a far larger clone differs by one base. V is TRBV5-8 and J is TRBJ1-5; D is uncertain. Per the germline V gene, CDR1 is SGHTS and CDR2 is YDEGEE. This CDR3 has 14 amino acids. The V gene lost 0 bases and the J gene lost 4 bases, with 8 bases spanning the gap. The CDR3 region is CASSLELRNQPQHF. The DNA for the CDR3 is TGTGCCAGCAGCTTGGAGCTACGGAATCAGCCCCAGCATTTT.

The rearrangement joins TRBV18 to TRBJ2-1; 9 bases fit TRBD2. V was pared by 3 bases and J by 5 bases, with 2 bases of the junction left unmatched. Per the germline V gene, CDR1 is KGHSH and CDR2 is LQKENI. The CDR3 runs to 14 residues. CDR3 sequence: CASSPSGGHNEQFF. CDR3 DNA: TGTGCCAGCTCACCTAGCGGGGGTCACAATGAGCAGTTCTTC.

This clonotype was detected many times. The V and J genes are TRBV25-1 and TRBJ2-2; 10 bases line up with TRBD1. This CDR3 has 15 amino acids. Germline values: CDR1 MGHDK, CDR2 SYGVNS. V lost 4 bases to trimming and J lost 7 bases; unmatched junction nucleotides: 6. DNA for the CDR3: TGTGCCAGCAGTGCCCGACAGGGGGCTGGCGGGGAGCTGTTTTTT. Translated: CASSARQGAGGELFF.

In this sample, this clonotype turned up many times. The chain couples TRBV11-2 to TRBJ1-1; TRBD1 matches at 8 bases. V shed 2 bases, J shed 6 bases, and the junction held 8 bases outside the gene matches. The CDR3 runs to 15 residues. CDR1 is SGHAT, CDR2 FQNNGV, per germline. The CDR3 is CASSLKTGDVPEAFF. As DNA, the CDR3 is TGTGCCAGCAGCTTAAAGACAGGGGACGTCCCTGAAGCTTTCTTT.

The rearrangement uses TRBV20-1 and TRBJ2-2, with D maybe TRBD2 (5 bases). Trimming shortened V by 1 base and J by 5 bases, and 11 bases separated the two germline ends. The CDR3 is made up of 14 amino acids. The germline CDR1 and CDR2 sequences are DFQATT and SNEGSKA (reference sequence). The CDR3 DNA is TGCAGTGCTAGAGCGGTGACGGGGACCGGGGAGCTGTTTTTT. Protein sequence: CSARAVTGTGELFF.

This clonotype occurred many times. V is TRBV12-3 or TRBV12-4 and J is TRBJ2-1; tentative D call: TRBD1 (6 bases). The CDR3 runs to 17 residues. Trimming took 2 bases from V and 0 from J, leaving 14 bases between them. Written as DNA, the CDR3 is TGTGCCAGCAGTTTACGGGACACTTTAAGCTCCTACAATGAGCAGTTCTTC. Translation: CASSLRDTLSSYNEQFF.

Comment on this clonotype: With a far larger clone one base away, a read error is the likely cause. The gene calls are TRBV6-2 or TRBV6-3 and TRBJ2-7; D gene unclear. The CDR3 extends over 17 amino acids. Between the trimmed V and J ends, which lost 5 bases and 7 bases, there was a span of 27 bases. CDR1 is MNHEY and CDR2 is SVGEGT in the germline V gene. This CDR3 is CASSEEGPPLSYNEQYF. CDR3 sequence (DNA): TGTGCCAGCAGTGAAGAAGGTCCGCCGCTTTCCTACAATGAGCAGTACTTC.

This clonotype occurred many times. The rearrangement joins TRBV18 to TRBJ2-5; D ambiguous. This CDR3 comprises 14 residues. Germline V gene sequence: CDR1 KGHSH, CDR2 LQKENI. Trimming shortened V by 3 bases and J by 3 bases, and 11 bases separated the two germline ends. The CDR3 coding sequence is TGTGCCAGCTCACCCCTTGGCACAGAAGAGACCCAGTACTTC. Residues: CASSPLGTEETQYF.

This clonotype has a count of ten or more. The rearrangement links TRBV24-1 to TRBJ1-4, with 11 bases that match TRBD1. Germline V gene data show CDR1 as KGHDR and CDR2 as SFDVKD. J gave up 8 bases and V 7 bases, and 11 bases lay outside the gene matches. There are 16 residues in the CDR3. The CDR3 sequence is CATSHPRTGGGEKLFF. The DNA of the CDR3 is TGTGCCACCAGCCACCCTAGGACAGGGGGCGGCGAAAAACTGTTTTTT.

This clonotype was picked up many times. V is TRBV12-3 or TRBV12-4 and J is TRBJ2-1, with 14 bases fitting TRBD2. J was trimmed by 9 bases and V by 5 bases; bases with no gene match: 6. The CDR3 sequence is 15 residues long. CDR3 sequence (DNA): TGTGCCAGCAGTCCTGGACTAGCGGGGGGTGCTGAGCAGTTCTTC. Its protein product is CASSPGLAGGAEQFF.

For the CDR3, the DNA is TGTGCCAGCAGCTCCCGGGGACTAGCGGAGGGGGGGGATACGCAGTATTTT. This sequence encodes CASSSRGLAEGGDTQYF. The V call is TRBV5-5, the J call TRBJ2-3, with TRBD2 matching 11 bases. V trimming: 3 bases; J trimming: 6 bases; junction bases outside the gene matches: 12. The CDR3 is 17 amino acids. The V gene's germline CDR1 is SGHKS and CDR2 YYEKEE (reference sequence).

The chain recombines TRBV30 with TRBJ2-7, with 10 nucleotides matching TRBD1. Germline loops: CDR1 GTSNPN, CDR2 SVGIG (reference sequence). With V trimmed by 2 bases and J by 1 base, 5 bases remained unmatched. There are 15 residues in the CDR3. The DNA for the CDR3 is TGTGCCTGGAGTCTGGACAGGGGGAGATCCTACGAGCAGTACTTC. It encodes CAWSLDRGRSYEQYF.

This clonotype was detected ten times or more. The chain combines TRBV18 with TRBJ2-3; D gene ambiguous. Deletions cut 3 bases from V and 2 bases from J, with 12 bases between. The germline V gene encodes CDR1 KGHSH and CDR2 LQKENI. The CDR3 has 15 residues. The CDR3: CASSPRLANTDTQYF. Here the CDR3 DNA reads TGTGCCAGCTCACCTAGACTGGCAAACACAGATACGCAGTATTTT.

As regards this clonotype: This may be a read error: a much more frequent sequence differs by one nucleotide. The V gene is TRBV7-2, the J gene TRBJ2-1; TRBD2 agrees at 10 bases. Germline CDR1 reads SGHTA; CDR2 reads FQGNSA. The CDR3 consists of 15 residues. Trimming removed 5 bases from V and 2 bases from J; junction bases left unmatched: 3. CDR3 sequence (DNA): TGTGCCAGCAGCAGCGGGAGGGCCACCTACAATGAGCAGTTCTTC. Translating it yields CASSSGRATYNEQFF.

This clonotype was counted ten times or more. The V and J genes are TRBV9 and TRBJ2-3; 10 bases are a match to TRBD2. Trimming took 1 base from V and 4 from J; bases not matched to a gene: 6. From germline, CDR1 is SGDLS and CDR2 YYNGEE. There are 16 residues in the CDR3. The CDR3 sequence is CASSVRSGRVSDTQYF. Written as DNA, the CDR3 is TGTGCCAGCAGCGTACGGAGCGGGAGGGTGTCAGATACGCAGTATTTT.

In its sample, this clonotype was seen many times. The V gene is TRBV29-1, the J gene TRBJ2-5, with 7 bases lining up with TRBD2. The germline V gene encodes CDR1 SQVTM and CDR2 ANQGSEA. The CDR3 is 13 amino acids. The V segment lost 6 bases and the J segment 5 bases; nucleotides outside the gene matches: 9. DNA for the CDR3: TGCAGCGTGGCGCAGCGGGGAGGCGAGACCCAGTACTTC. It translates to CSVAQRGGETQYF.

This clonotype was observed at least ten times. CDR3 region: CASSLTLDSYNEQFF. The CDR3 DNA sequence: TGTGCCAGCAGCTTAACCCTGGACAGTTACAATGAGCAGTTCTTC. The chain uses TRBV7-3 and TRBJ2-1, with TRBD1 as a possible D gene (6 bases). The CDR3 extends over 15 amino acids. The germline V gene encodes CDR1 SGHTA and CDR2 FQGTGA. V was clipped by 0 bases and J by 4 bases, with 10 bases between them.

The chain carries TRBV23-1 and TRBJ1-1, with D perhaps TRBD1 (5 bases). TRBV23-1 is an ORF; its function is uncertain. V lost 6 bases and J lost 0, with 26 bases in between. The CDR3 consists of 19 residues. In DNA, the CDR3 is TGCGCCAGCAGCCGCCTCATGGATCTCGACGGACACATGAACACTGAAGCTTTCTTT. Residues: CASSRLMDLDGHMNTEAFF.